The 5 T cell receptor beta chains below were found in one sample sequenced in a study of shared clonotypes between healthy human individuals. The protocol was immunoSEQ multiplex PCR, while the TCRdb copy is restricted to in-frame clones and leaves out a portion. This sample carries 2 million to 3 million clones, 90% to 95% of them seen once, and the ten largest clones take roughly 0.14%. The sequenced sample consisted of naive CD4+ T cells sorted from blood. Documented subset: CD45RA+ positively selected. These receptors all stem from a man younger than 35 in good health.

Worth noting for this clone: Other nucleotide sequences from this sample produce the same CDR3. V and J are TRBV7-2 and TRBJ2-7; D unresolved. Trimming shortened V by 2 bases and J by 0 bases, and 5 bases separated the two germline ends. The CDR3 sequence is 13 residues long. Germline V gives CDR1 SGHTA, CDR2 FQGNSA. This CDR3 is CASSLRTSYEQYF. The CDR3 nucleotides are TGTGCCAGCAGCTTACGGACCTCCTACGAGCAGTACTTC.

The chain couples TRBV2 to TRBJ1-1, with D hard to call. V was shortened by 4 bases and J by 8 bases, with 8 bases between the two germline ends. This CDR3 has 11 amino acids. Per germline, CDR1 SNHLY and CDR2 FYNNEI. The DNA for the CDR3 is TGTGCCAGCAGTGTGGGGTACGAAGCTTTCTTT. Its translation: CASSVGYEAFF.

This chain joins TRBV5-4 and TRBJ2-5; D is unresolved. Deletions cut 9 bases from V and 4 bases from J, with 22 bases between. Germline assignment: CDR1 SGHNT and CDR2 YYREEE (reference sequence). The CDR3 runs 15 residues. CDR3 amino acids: CATLSSVTRPETQYF. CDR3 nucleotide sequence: TGTGCCACACTTTCCTCCGTAACCCGCCCAGAGACCCAGTACTTC.

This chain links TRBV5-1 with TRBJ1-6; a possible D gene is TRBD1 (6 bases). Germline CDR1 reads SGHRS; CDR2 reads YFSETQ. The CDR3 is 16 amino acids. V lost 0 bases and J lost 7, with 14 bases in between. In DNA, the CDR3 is TGCGCCAGCAGCTTGGTATTCGGCAGGGGAAATTCACCCCTCCACTTT. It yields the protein CASSLVFGRGNSPLHF. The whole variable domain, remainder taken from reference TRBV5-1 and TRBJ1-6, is KAGVTQTPRYLIKTRGQQVTLSCSPISGHRSVSWYQQTPGQGLQFLFEYFSETQRNKGNFPGRFSGRQFSNSRSEMNVSTLELGDSALYLCASSLVFGRGNSPLHFGNGTRLTVT.

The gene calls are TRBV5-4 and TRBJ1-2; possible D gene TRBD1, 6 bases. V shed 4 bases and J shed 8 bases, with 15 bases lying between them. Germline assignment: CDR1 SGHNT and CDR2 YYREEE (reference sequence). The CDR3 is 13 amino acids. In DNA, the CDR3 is TGTGCCAGCAGCGGGGGGGCAGGTAGGGGCTACACCTTC. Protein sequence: CASSGGAGRGYTF.